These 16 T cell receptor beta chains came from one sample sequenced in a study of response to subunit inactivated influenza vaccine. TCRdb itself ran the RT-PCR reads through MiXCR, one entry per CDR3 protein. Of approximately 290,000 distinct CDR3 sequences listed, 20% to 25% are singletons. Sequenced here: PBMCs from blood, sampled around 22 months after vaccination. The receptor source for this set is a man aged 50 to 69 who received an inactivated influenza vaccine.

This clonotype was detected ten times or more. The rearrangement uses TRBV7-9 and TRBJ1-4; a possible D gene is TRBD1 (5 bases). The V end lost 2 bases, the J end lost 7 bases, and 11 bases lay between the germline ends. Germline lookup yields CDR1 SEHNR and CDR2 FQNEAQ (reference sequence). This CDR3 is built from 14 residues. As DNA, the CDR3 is TGTGCCAGCAGCTTAACCGGGGGGAGTGAAAAACTGTTTTTT. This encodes CASSLTGGSEKLFF.

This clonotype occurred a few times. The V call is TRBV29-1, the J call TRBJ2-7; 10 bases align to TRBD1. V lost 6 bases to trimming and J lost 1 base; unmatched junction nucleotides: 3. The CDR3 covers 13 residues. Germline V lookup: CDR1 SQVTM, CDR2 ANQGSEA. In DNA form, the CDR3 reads TGCAGCGTCCGGGACAGGGGTTCCTACGAGCAGTACTTC. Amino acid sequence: CSVRDRGSYEQYF.

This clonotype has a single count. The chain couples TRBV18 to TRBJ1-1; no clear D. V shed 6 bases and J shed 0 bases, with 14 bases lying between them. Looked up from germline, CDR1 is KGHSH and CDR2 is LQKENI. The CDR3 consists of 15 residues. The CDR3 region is CASSLSRRMNTEAFF. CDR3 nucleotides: TGTGCCAGCTCCTTAAGCAGGCGGATGAACACTGAAGCTTTCTTT.

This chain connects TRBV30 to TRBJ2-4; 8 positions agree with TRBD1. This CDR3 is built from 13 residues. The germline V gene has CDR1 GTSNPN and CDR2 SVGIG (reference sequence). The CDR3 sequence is CASTGVAKNIQYF. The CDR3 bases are TGTGCATCGACAGGGGTAGCCAAAAACATTCAGTACTTC.

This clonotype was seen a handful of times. The CDR3 DNA is TGTGCCAGCAGCCGACAGGGGCGGAGGGAAAAACTGTTTTTT. As protein: CASSRQGRREKLFF. V is TRBV27 and J is TRBJ1-4; 8 bases fit TRBD1. With V trimmed by 6 bases and J by 8 bases, 8 bases remained unmatched. CDR3 length: 14 residues. Per the germline V gene, CDR1 is MNHEY and CDR2 is SMNVEV (reference sequence).

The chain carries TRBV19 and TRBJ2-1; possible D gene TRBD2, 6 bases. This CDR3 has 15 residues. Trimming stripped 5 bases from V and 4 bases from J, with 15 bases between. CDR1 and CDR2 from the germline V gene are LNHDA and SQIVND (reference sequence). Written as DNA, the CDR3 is TGTGCCAGTAGTCCCCAGGGTGCGGGGTACAATGAGCAGTTCTTC. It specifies CASSPQGAGYNEQFF.

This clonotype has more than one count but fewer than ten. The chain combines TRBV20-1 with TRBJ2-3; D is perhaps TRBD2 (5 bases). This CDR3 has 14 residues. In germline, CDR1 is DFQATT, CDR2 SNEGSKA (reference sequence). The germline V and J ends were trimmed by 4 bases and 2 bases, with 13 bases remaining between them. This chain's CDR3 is CSAIQRLITDTQYF. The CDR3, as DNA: TGCAGTGCTATACAGCGACTAATCACAGATACGCAGTATTTT.

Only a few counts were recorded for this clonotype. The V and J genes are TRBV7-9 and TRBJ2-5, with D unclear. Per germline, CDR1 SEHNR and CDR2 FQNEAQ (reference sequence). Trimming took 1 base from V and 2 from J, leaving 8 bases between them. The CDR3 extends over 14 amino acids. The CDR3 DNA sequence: TGTGCCAGCAGCTTAGAGCTGGGGCAAGAGACCCAGTACTTC. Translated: CASSLELGQETQYF.

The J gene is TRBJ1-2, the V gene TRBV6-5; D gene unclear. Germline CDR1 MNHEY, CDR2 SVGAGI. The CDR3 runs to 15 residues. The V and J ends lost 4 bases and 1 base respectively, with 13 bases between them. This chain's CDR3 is CASSSLLTFNYGYTF. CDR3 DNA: TGTGCCAGCAGTTCCCTCTTGACATTTAACTATGGCTACACCTTC.

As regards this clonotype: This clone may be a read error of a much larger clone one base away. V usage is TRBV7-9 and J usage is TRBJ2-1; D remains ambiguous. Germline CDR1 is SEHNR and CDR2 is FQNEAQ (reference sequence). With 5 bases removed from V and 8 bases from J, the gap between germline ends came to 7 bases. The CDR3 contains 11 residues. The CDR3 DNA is TGTGCCAGCAGCATGATAGATGAGCAGTTCTTC. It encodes CASSMIDEQFF.

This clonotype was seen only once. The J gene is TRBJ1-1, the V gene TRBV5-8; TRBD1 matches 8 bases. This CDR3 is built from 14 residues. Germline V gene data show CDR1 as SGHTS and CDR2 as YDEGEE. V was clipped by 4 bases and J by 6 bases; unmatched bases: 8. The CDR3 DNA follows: TGTGCCAGCAGCGATCCCGGGACAGGAGCTGAAGCTTTCTTT. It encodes CASSDPGTGAEAFF.

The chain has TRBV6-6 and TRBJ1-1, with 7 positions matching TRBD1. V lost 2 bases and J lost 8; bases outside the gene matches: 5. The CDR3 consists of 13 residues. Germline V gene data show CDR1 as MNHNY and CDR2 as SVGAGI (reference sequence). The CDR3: CASSYRGLGEAFF. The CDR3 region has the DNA TGTGCCAGCAGTTACAGGGGGCTCGGCGAAGCTTTCTTT.

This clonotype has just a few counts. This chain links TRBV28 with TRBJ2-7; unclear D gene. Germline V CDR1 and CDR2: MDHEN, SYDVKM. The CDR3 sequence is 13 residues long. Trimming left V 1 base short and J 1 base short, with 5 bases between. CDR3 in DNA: TGTGCCAGCAGTTTATCGAAGTCCTACGAGCAGTACTTC. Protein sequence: CASSLSKSYEQYF.

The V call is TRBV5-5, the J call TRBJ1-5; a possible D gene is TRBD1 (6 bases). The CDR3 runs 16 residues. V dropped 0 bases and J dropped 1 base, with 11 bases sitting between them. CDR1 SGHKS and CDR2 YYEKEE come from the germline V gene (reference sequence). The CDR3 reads CASSLGRGGSNQPQHF. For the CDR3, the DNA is TGTGCCAGCAGCTTGGGCAGGGGCGGGAGCAATCAGCCCCAGCATTTT. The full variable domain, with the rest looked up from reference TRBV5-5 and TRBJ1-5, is DAGVTQSPTHLIKTRGQQVTLRCSPISGHKSVSWYQQVLGQGPQFIFQYYEKEERGRGNFPDRFSARQFPNYSSELNVNALLLGDSALYLCASSLGRGGSNQPQHFGDGTRLSIL.

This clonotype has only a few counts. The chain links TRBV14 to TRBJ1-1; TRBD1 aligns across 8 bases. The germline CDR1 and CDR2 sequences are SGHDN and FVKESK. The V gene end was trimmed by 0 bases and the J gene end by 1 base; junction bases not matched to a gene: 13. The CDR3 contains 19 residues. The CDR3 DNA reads TGTGCCAGCAGCCAAGATACCCCGCGACAGGGGAGGTGGAACACTGAAGCTTTCTTT. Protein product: CASSQDTPRQGRWNTEAFF.

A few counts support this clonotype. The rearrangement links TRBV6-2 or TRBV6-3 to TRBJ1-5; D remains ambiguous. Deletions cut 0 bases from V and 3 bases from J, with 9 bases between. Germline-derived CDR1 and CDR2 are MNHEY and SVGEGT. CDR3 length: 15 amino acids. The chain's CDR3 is CASSYSRAANQPQHF. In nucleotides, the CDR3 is TGTGCCAGCAGTTACTCCCGCGCAGCCAATCAGCCCCAGCATTTT.